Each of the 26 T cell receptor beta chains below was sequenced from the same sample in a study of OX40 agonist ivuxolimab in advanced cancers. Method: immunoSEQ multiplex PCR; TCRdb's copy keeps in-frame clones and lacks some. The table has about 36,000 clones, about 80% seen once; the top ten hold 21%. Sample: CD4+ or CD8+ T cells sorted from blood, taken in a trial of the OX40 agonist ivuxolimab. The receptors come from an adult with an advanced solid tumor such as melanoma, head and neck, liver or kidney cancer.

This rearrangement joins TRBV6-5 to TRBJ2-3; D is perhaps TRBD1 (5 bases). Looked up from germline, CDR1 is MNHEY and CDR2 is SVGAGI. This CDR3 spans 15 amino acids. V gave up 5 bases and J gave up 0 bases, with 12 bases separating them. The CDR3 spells CASSTDSFSTDTQYF. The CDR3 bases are TGTGCCAGCAGTACCGACAGTTTTAGCACAGATACGCAGTATTTT.

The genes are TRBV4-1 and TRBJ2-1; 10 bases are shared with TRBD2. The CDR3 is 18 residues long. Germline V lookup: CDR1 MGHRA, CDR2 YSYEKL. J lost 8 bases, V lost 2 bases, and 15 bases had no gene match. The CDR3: CASSQNPLAGSLGDEQFF. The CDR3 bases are TGCGCCAGCAGCCAAAACCCACTAGCGGGGTCCCTAGGAGATGAGCAGTTCTTC.

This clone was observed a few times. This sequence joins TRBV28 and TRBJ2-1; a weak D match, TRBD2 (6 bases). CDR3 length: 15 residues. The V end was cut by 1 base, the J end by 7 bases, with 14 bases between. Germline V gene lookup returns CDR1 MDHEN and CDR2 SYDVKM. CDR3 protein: CASSLYLHRENEQFF. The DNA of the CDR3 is TGTGCCAGCAGTTTATACCTTCATCGGGAGAATGAGCAGTTCTTC.

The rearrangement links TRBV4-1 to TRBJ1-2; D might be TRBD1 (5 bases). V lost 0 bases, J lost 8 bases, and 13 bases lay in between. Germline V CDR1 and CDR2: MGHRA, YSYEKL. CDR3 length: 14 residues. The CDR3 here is CASSQEGAGSGYTF. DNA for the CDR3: TGCGCCAGCAGCCAAGAAGGGGCCGGGTCCGGCTACACCTTC.

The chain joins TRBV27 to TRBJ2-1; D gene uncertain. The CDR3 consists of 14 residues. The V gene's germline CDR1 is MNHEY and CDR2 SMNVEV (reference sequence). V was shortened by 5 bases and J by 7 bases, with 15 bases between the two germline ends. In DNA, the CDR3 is TGTGCCAGCAGTAAGATGGGCCCGGGTAATGAGCAGTTCTTC. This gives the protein CASSKMGPGNEQFF.

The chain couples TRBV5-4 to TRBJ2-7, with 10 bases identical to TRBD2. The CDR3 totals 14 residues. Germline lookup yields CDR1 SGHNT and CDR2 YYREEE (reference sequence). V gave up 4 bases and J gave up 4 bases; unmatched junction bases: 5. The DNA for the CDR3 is TGTGCCAGCAGCCACAGCGGGGGGGCGTACGAGCAGTACTTC. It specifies CASSHSGGAYEQYF.

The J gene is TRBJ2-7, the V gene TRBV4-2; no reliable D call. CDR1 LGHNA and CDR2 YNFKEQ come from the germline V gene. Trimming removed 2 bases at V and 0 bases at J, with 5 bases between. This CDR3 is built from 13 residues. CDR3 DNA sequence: TGTGCCAGCAGCCAAACCCGCTCCTACGAGCAGTACTTC. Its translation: CASSQTRSYEQYF.

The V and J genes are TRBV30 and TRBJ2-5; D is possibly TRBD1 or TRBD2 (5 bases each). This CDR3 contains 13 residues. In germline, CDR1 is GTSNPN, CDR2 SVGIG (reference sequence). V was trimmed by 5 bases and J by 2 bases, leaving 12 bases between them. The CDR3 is CAWSRGSQETQYF. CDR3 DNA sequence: TGTGCCTGGTCGAGGGGTTCTCAAGAGACCCAGTACTTC. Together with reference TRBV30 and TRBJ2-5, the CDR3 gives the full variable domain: SQTIHQWPATLVQPVGSPLSLECTVEGTSNPNLYWYRQAAGRGLQLLFYSVGIGQISSEVPQNLSASRPQDRQFILSSKKLLLSDSGFYLCAWSRGSQETQYFGPGTRLLVL.

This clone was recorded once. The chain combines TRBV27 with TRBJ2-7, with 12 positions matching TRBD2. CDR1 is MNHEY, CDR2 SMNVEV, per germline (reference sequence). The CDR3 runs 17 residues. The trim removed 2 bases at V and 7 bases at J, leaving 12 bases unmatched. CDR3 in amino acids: CASSLPGLAGGPREQYF. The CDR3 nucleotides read TGTGCCAGCAGTTTACCCGGCCTAGCGGGAGGGCCGCGGGAGCAGTACTTC.

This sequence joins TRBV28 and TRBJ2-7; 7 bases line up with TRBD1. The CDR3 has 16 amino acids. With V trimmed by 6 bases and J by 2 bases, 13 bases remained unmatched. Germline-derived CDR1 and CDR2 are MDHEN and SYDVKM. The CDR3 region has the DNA TGTGCCAGCAGATCCAGAAACAGGGGTTATCCCTACGAGCAGTACTTC. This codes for CASRSRNRGYPYEQYF.

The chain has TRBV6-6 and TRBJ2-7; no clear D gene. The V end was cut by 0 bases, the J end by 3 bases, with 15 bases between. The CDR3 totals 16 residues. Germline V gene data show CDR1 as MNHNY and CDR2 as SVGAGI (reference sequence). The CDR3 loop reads CASSYSDVLFGYEQYF. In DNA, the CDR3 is TGTGCCAGCAGTTACTCGGACGTACTATTTGGCTACGAGCAGTACTTC.

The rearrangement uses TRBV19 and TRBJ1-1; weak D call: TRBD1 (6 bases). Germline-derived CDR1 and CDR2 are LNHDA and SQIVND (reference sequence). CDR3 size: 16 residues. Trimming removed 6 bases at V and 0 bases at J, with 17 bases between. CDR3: CASRSYGQGMNTEAFF. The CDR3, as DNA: TGTGCCAGTAGATCATACGGGCAGGGGATGAACACTGAAGCTTTCTTT.

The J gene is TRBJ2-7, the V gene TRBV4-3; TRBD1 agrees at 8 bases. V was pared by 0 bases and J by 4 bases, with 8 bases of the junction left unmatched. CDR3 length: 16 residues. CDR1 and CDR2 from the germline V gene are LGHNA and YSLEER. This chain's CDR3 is CASSQDSSGGAYEQYF. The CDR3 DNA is TGCGCCAGCAGCCAAGATTCATCAGGGGGCGCATACGAGCAGTACTTC.

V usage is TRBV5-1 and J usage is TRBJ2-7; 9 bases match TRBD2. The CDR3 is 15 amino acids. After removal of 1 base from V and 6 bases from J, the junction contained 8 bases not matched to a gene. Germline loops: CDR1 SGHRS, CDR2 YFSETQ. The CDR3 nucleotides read TGCGCCAGCAGCTTGACGGCGGGAGGGCCTGGCGAGCAGTACTTC. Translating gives CASSLTAGGPGEQYF.

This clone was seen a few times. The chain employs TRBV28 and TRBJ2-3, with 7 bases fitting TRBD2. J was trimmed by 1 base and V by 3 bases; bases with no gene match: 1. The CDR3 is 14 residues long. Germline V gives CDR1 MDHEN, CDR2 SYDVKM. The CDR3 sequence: CASSFLAGTDTQYF. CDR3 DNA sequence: TGTGCCAGCAGTTTTCTAGCGGGCACAGATACGCAGTATTTT.

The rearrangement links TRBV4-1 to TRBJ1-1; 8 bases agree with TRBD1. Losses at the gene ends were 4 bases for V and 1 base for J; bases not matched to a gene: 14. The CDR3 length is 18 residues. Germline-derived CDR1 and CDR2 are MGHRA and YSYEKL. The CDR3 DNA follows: TGCGCCAGCAGCCGATTTGAACAGGGGGACGTTCGGAACACTGAAGCTTTCTTT. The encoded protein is CASSRFEQGDVRNTEAFF.

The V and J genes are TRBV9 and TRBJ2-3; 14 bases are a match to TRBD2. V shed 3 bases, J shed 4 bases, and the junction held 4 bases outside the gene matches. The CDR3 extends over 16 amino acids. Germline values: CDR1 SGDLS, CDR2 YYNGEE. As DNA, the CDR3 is TGTGCCAGCAGCGAGGGACTAGCGGGAGAGGCAGATACGCAGTATTTT. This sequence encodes CASSEGLAGEADTQYF.

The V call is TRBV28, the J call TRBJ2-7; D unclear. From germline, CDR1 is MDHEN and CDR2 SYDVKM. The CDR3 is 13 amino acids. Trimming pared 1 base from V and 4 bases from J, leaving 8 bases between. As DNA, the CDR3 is TGTGCCAGCAGTTTATTGGGCAGATACGAGCAGTACTTC. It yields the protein CASSLLGRYEQYF. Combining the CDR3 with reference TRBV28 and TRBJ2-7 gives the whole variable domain DVKVTQSSRYLVKRTGEKVFLECVQDMDHENMFWYRQDPGLGLRLIYFSYDVKMKEKGDIPEGYSVSREKKERFSLILESASTNQTSMYLCASSLLGRYEQYFGPGTRLTVT.

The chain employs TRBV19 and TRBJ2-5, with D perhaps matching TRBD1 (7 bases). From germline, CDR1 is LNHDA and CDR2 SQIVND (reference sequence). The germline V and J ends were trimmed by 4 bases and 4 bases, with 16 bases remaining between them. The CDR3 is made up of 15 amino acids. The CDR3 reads CASSNLQGGGETQYF. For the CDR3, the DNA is TGTGCCAGTAGTAACCTGCAGGGGGGAGGAGAGACCCAGTACTTC.

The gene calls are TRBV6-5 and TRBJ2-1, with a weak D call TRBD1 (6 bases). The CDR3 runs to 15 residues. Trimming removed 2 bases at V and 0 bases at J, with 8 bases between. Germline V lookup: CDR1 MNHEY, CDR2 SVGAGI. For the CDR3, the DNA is TGTGCCAGCAGTTACGGACAGACCTCCTACAATGAGCAGTTCTTC. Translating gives CASSYGQTSYNEQFF.

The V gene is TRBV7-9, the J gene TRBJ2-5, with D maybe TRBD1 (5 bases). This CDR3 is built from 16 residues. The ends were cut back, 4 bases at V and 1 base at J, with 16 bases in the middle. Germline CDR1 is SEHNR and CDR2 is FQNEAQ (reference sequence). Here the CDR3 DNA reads TGTGCCAGCAGCTCAGGGCGTTCACTAATCCAAGAGACCCAGTACTTC. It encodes CASSSGRSLIQETQYF.

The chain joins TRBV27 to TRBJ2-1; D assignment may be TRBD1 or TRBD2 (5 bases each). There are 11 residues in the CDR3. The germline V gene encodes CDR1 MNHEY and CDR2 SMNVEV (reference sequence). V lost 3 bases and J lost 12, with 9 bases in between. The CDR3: CASSFWGRQFF. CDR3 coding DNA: TGTGCCAGCAGTTTCTGGGGGAGGCAGTTCTTC.

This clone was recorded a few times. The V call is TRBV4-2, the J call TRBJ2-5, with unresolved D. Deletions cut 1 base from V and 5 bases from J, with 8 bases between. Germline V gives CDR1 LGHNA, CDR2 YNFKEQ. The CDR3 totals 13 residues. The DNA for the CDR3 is TGTGCCAGCAGCCAAGTAGCAGGCGAGACCCAGTACTTC. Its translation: CASSQVAGETQYF.

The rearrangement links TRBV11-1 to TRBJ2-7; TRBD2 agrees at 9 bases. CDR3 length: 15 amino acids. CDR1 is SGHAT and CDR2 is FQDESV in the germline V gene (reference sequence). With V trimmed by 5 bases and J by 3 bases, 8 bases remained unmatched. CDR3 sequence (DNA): TGTGCCAGCAGCCCGACGACTAGCGGAATCTACGAGCAGTACTTC. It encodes CASSPTTSGIYEQYF.

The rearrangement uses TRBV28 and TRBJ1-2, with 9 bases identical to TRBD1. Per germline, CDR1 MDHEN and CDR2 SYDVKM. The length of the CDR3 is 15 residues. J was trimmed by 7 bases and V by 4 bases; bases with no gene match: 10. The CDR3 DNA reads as TGTGCCAGCAGTTCGAAGGACAGGGGAGAGGGTGGCTACACCTTC. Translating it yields CASSSKDRGEGGYTF.

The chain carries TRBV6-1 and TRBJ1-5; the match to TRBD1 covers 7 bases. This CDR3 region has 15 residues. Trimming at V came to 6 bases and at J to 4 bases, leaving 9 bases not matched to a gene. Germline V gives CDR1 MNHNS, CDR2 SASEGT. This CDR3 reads CASRETGYGNQPQHF. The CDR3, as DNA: TGTGCCAGCAGAGAGACAGGGTACGGGAATCAGCCCCAGCATTTT.